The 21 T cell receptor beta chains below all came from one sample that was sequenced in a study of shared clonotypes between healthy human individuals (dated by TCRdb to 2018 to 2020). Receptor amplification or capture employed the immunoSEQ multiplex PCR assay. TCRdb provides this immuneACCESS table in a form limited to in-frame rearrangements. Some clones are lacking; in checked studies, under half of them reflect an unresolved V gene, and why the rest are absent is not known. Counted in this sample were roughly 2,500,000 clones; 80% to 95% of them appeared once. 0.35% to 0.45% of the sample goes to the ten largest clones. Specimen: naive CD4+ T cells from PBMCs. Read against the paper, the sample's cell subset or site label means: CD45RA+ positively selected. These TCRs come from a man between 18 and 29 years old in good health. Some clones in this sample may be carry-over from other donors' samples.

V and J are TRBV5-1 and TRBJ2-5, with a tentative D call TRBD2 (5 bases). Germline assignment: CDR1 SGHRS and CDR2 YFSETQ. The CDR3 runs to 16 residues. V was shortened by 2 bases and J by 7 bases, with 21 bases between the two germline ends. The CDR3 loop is CASSFSGIGSFGTQYF. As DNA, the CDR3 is TGCGCCAGCAGCTTCTCGGGAATCGGCAGTTTTGGGACCCAGTACTTC.

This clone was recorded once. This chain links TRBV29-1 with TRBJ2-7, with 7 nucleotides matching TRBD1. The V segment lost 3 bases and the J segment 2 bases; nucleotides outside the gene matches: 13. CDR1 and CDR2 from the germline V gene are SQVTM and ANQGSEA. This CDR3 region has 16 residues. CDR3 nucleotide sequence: TGCAGCGTTGACCGACAGGGAGCCAAGGGGACCTACGAGCAGTACTTC. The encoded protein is CSVDRQGAKGTYEQYF.

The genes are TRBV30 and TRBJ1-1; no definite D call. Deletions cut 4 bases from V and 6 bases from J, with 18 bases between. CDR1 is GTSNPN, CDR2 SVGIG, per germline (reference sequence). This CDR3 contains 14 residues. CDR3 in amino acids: CAWIPSLGRSEAFF. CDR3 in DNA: TGTGCCTGGATTCCCAGCCTCGGGCGGTCTGAAGCTTTCTTT.

In DNA form, the CDR3 reads TGCAGCGGCGGCTTAAGCTCTGGAAACACCATATATTTT. Its protein product is CSGGLSSGNTIYF. The chain employs TRBV29-1 and TRBJ1-3; no firm D call. V dropped 7 bases and J dropped 0 bases, with 10 bases sitting between them. Per germline, CDR1 SQVTM and CDR2 ANQGSEA. The CDR3 runs 13 residues.

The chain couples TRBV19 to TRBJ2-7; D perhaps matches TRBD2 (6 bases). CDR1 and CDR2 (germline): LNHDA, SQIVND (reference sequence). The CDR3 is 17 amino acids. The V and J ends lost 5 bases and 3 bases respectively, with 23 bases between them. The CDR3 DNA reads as TGTGCCAGTAGTGCACAACGGAGGACACTGGGGGGCTACGAGCAGTACTTC. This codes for CASSAQRRTLGGYEQYF.

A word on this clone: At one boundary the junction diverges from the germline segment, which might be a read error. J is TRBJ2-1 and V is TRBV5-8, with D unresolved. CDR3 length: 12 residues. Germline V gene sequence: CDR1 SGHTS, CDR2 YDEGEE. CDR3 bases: TGTGCCAGCAGCTTGAGGATTACGTCAGTACTCTTC. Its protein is CASSLRITSVLF.

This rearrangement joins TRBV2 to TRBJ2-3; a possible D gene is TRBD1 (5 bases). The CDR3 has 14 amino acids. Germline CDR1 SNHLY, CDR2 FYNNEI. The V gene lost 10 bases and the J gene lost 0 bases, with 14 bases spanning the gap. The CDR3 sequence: CATRTSTSTDTQYF. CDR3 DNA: TGTGCCACCCGGACATCCACTAGCACAGATACGCAGTATTTT.

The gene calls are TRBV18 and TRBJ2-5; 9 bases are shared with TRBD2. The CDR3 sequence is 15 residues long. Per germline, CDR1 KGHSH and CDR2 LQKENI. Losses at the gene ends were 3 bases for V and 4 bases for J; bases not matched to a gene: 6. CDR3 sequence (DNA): TGTGCCAGCTCACCCCGTAGCGGGAGTGGAGAGACCCAGTACTTC. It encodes CASSPRSGSGETQYF.

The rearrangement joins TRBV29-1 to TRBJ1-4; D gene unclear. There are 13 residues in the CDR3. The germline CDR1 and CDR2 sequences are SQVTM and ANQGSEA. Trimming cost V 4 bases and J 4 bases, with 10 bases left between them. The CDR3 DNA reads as TGCAGCGTTGCCAGGAACCATAATGAAAAACTGTTTTTT. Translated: CSVARNHNEKLFF.

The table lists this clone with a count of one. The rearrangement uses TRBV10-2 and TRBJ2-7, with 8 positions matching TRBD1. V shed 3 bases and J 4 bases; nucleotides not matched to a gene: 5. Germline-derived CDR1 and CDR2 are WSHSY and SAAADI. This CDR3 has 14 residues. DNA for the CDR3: TGCGCCAGCAGTGATTGGCAGGGGGCTTACGAGCAGTACTTC. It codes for CASSDWQGAYEQYF.

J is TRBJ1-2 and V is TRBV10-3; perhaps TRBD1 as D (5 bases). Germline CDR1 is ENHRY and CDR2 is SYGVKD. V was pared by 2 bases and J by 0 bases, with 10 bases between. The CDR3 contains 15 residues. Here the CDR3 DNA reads TGTGCCATCAGTGAGCTGACAGCCGCTAACTATGGCTACACCTTC. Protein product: CAISELTAANYGYTF.

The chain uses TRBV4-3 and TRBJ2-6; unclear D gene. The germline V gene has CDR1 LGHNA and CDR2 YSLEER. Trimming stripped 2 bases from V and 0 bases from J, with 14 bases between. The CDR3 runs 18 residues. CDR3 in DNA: TGCGCCAGCAGCCAACGACTCCGAACCTCCTCTGGGGCCAACGTCCTGACTTTC. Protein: CASSQRLRTSSGANVLTF.

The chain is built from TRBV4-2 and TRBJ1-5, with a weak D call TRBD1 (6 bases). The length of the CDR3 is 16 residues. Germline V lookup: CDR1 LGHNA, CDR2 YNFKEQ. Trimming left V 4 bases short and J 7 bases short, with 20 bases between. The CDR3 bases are TGTGCCAGCAGCCCACTCCCCGGGGACATTATCCAGCCCCAGCATTTT. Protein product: CASSPLPGDIIQPQHF.

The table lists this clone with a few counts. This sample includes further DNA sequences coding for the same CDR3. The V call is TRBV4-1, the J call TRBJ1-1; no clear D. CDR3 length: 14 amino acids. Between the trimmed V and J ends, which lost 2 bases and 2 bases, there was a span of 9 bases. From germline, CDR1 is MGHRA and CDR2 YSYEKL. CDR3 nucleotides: TGCGCCAGCAGCCAAACGGGGTTAAACACTGAAGCTTTCTTT. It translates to CASSQTGLNTEAFF.

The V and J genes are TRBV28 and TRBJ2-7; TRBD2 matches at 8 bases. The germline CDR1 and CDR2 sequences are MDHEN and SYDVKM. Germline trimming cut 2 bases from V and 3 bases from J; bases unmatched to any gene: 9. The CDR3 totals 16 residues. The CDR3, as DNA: TGTGCCAGCAGTTTAGCCCCTCGGGAGGGAGGCTACGAGCAGTACTTC. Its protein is CASSLAPREGGYEQYF. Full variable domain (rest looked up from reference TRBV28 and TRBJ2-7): DVKVTQSSRYLVKRTGEKVFLECVQDMDHENMFWYRQDPGLGLRLIYFSYDVKMKEKGDIPEGYSVSREKKERFSLILESASTNQTSMYLCASSLAPREGGYEQYFGPGTRLTVT.

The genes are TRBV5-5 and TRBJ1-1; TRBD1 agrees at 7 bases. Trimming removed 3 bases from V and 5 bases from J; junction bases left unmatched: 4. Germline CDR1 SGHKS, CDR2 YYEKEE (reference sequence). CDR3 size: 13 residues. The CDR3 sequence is CASSYTGATEAFF. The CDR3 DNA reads TGTGCCAGCAGCTACACAGGGGCTACTGAAGCTTTCTTT. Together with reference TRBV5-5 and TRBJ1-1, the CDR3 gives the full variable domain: DAGVTQSPTHLIKTRGQQVTLRCSPISGHKSVSWYQQVLGQGPQFIFQYYEKEERGRGNFPDRFSARQFPNYSSELNVNALLLGDSALYLCASSYTGATEAFFGQGTRLTVV.

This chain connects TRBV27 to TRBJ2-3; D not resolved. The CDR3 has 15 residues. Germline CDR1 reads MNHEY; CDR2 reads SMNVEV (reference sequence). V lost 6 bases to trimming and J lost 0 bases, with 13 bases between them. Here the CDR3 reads CASSLPWKSTDTQYF. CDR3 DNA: TGTGCCAGCAGCCTTCCCTGGAAAAGCACAGATACGCAGTATTTT.

The CDR3 loop is CASSGRRGTDTQYF. CDR3 bases: TGTGCCAGTAGTGGAAGACGGGGGACAGATACGCAGTATTTT. The J gene is TRBJ2-3, the V gene TRBV19; possible D gene TRBD2, 6 bases. The V and J ends lost 5 bases and 3 bases respectively, with 12 bases between them. The CDR3 is 14 amino acids. Per germline, CDR1 LNHDA and CDR2 SQIVND (reference sequence).

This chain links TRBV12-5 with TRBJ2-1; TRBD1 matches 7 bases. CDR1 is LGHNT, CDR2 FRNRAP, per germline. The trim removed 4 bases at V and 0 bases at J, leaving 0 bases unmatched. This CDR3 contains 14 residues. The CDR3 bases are TGTGCTAGTGGTTCAGGGGGCTCCTACAATGAGCAGTTCTTC. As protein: CASGSGGSYNEQFF. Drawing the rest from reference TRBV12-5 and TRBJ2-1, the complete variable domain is DARVTQTPRHKVTEMGQEVTMRCQPILGHNTVFWYRQTMMQGLELLAYFRNRAPLDDSGMPKDRFSAEMPDATLATLKIQPSEPRDSAVYFCASGSGGSYNEQFFGPGTRLTVL.

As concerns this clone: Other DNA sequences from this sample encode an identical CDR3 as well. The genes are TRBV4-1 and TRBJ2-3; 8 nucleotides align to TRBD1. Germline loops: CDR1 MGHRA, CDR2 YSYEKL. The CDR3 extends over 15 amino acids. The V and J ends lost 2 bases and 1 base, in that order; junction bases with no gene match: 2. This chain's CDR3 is CASSQPGQGTDTQYF. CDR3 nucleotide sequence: TGCGCCAGCAGCCAACCGGGACAGGGCACAGATACGCAGTATTTT.

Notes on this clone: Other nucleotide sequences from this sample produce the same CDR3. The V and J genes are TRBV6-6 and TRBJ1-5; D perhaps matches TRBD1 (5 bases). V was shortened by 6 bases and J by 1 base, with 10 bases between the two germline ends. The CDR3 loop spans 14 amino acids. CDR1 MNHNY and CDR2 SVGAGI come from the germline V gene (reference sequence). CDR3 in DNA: TGTGCCAGCAGCCCGGGGGGGAGCAATCAGCCCCAGCATTTT. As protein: CASSPGGSNQPQHF.